This T cell receptor (beta chain) was identified during a study of cytomegalovirus exposure and HLA in healthy donors. Looking at the study overall: Ancestry clustering placed more than 65% of roughly 400 genotyped donors in the Caucasian-associated cluster. General observations from the study: More clonal expansion characterized HLA-associated TCR beta chains than equally common others in a later analysis. Later analysis showed most CMV-associated TCR beta chains appearing HLA-restricted.

The V end lost 3 bases, the J end lost 5 bases, and 7 bases lay between the germline ends. CDR1 is LGHNA and CDR2 is YSLEER in the germline V gene. The CDR3 sequence is 12 residues long. This PCR relied on a set of 60 Vbeta primers and 13 Jbeta primers. Sequencing was performed with immunoSEQ multiplex PCR; in TCRdb, only in-frame clones are kept and a portion is missing. The sample yields approximately 190,000 clones, over 70% seen once. Turning to this clone: Its specificity is not known.

The V gene is TRBV4-3, the J gene TRBJ1-1; no reliable D call. Sequencing input: PBMCs. This TCR came from a man aged 50-59 years in good health and CMV-seronegative. CDR3 amino acids: CASSQPGTEAFF. CDR3 sequence (DNA): TGCGCCAGCAGCCAGCCGGGGACTGAAGCTTTCTTT.